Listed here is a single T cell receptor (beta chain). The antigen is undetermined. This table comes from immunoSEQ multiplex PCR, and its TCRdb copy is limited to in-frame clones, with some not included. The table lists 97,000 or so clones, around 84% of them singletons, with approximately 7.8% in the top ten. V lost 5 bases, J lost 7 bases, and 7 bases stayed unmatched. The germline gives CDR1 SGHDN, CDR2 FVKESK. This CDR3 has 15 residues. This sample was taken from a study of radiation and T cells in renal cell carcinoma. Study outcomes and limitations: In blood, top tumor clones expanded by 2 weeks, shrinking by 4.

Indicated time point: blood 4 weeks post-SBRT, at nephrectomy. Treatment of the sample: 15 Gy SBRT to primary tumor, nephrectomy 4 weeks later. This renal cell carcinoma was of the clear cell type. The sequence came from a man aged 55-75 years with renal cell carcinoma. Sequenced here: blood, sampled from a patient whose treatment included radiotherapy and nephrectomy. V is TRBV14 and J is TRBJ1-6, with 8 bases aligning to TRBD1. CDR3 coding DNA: TGTGCCAGCAGCACTCGGACAGGGTCGAATTCACCCCTCCACTTT. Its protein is CASSTRTGSNSPLHF. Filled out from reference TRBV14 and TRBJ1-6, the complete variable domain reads EAGVTQFPSHSVIEKGQTVTLRCDPISGHDNLYWYRRVMGKEIKFLLHFVKESKQDESGMPNNRFLAERTGGTYSTLKVQPAELEDSGVYFCASSTRTGSNSPLHFGNGTRLTVT.